This T cell receptor beta chain was captured by sequencing in a study of cytomegalovirus exposure and HLA in healthy donors. Findings and caveats of the study: Rare TCR sequences dominated, though some public TCRs recurred in many donors. A list of approximately 150 TCR beta chains associated with cytomegalovirus was given. In an earlier analysis, in 587 donors, most V segments appeared productive either ~90% or ~30% of the time. According to reports, the classifier identified cytomegalovirus status with high specificity and sensitivity.

The CDR3 spans 13 residues. Trimming removed 1 base from V and 4 bases from J, with 7 bases in between. Germline CDR1 is ENHRY and CDR2 is SYGVKD. PCR employed 60 Vbeta and 13 Jbeta primers. Sequenced by immunoSEQ multiplex PCR; TCRdb stores in-frame clones only, minus some. The sample table sets out roughly 190,000 clones. Concerning this clone: Its target is not known.

V gene TRBV10-3 combines with J gene TRBJ1-2; D gene unclear. The sequence came from a man between 25 and 39 years old in good health and CMV-seronegative. Sequenced sample: PBMCs. The CDR3 DNA follows: TGTGCCATCAGTGAGTGGCCTCGCTATGGCTACACCTTC. It translates to CAISEWPRYGYTF.